This TCR beta chain was profiled in a study of blood T cell repertoires in COVID-19. The wider study: In each case, the material was cDNA or gDNA derived from T cells, B-cell-depleted T cells, or PBMCs.

Germline CDR1 and CDR2: WSHSY and SAAADI. V dropped 2 bases and J dropped 3; count of bases not matched to a gene: 9. The CDR3 sequence is 16 residues long. Assay: immunoSEQ multiplex PCR; the TCRdb copy retains only in-frame clones and omits some. Of hundreds of thousands of clones listed, around 88% are singletons. The rearrangement links TRBV10-2 to TRBJ1-2, with TRBD1 matching over 7 bases. This TCR derives from a woman in her 30s with acute or convalescent COVID-19. The sequenced sample was peripheral blood. The CDR3 is CASSEGGQWGDYGYTF. The CDR3 region has the DNA TGCGCCAGCAGTGAGGGGGGACAGTGGGGAGACTATGGCTACACCTTC.